The 30 T cell receptor beta chains reported below all come from one sample, sequenced in a study of control samples from healthy donors and cancer patients. The method was immunoSEQ multiplex PCR; TCRdb's version includes in-frame clones alone and lacks a portion of them. This sample yields 140,000 to 150,000 clones, of which 80% to 95% are seen a single time; more than 4.5% belongs to the top ten. The sequencing input was blood. The receptors stem from a man between 18 and 35 years old in good health.

V usage is TRBV5-1 and J usage is TRBJ1-1; a weak D match, TRBD1 (6 bases). This CDR3 spans 13 amino acids. V gave up 3 bases and J gave up 3 bases, with 9 bases separating them. CDR1 SGHRS and CDR2 YFSETQ come from the germline V gene. CDR3 DNA: TGCGCCAGCAGCTCAACAGGGCACACTGAAGCTTTCTTT. Translation: CASSSTGHTEAFF.

This sequence joins TRBV30 and TRBJ1-2; tentatively, D is TRBD1 (5 bases). Germline CDR1 is GTSNPN and CDR2 is SVGIG (reference sequence). V was pared by 4 bases and J by 5 bases, with 23 bases between. The CDR3 has 16 residues. In DNA form, the CDR3 reads TGTGCCTGGAACCTCCGGCGACAGCCCGTTTGGTATGGCTACACCTTC. Translation gives CAWNLRRQPVWYGYTF.

The V and J genes are TRBV18 and TRBJ1-1; D is perhaps TRBD1 (6 bases). Germline CDR1 is KGHSH and CDR2 is LQKENI. V gave up 3 bases and J gave up 3 bases, with 11 bases separating them. This CDR3 is built from 14 residues. For the CDR3, the DNA is TGTGCCAGCTCACCCCAGGGGTTCGACACTGAAGCTTTCTTT. This translates into CASSPQGFDTEAFF. Full variable domain (outside the CDR3, taken from reference TRBV18 and TRBJ1-1): NAGVMQNPRHLVRRRGQEARLRCSPMKGHSHVYWYRQLPEEGLKFMVYLQKENIIDESGMPKERFSAEFPKEGPSILRIQQVVRGDSAAYFCASSPQGFDTEAFFGQGTRLTVV.

This clone has just one count. The CDR3 coding sequence is TGCGCCAGCAGCCAAGTTTCCCCCAATGAGCAGTTCTTC. This sequence encodes CASSQVSPNEQFF. The V call is TRBV4-1, the J call TRBJ2-1; no clear D. Germline CDR1 MGHRA, CDR2 YSYEKL. Trimming took 1 base from V and 6 from J, leaving 7 bases between them. This CDR3 contains 13 residues.

The chain couples TRBV6-2 or TRBV6-3 to TRBJ1-1, with D maybe TRBD1 (5 bases). Trimming removed 5 bases at V and 4 bases at J, with 8 bases between. Germline loops: CDR1 MNHEY, CDR2 SVGEGT. The CDR3 spans 12 residues. CDR3 sequence reads: CASSPGGTEAFF. In DNA, the CDR3 is TGTGCCAGCAGTCCGGGGGGCACTGAAGCTTTCTTT.

The genes are TRBV19 and TRBJ2-1; no clear D gene. This CDR3 is built from 15 residues. V was clipped by 5 bases and J by 0 bases, with 11 bases between them. Germline CDR1 and CDR2: LNHDA and SQIVND (reference sequence). CDR3 DNA: TGTGCCAGTAGTCTTGTTGCCGGCTCCTACAATGAGCAGTTCTTC. This codes for CASSLVAGSYNEQFF.

This sequence joins TRBV1 and TRBJ2-5; whether TRBD2, the table's D call, matches the DNA was not checked. TRBV1 is labeled a pseudogene. This CDR3 spans 16 amino acids. The chain's CDR3 is CTSSQEERGGKETQYF. CDR3 DNA sequence: TGCACCAGCAGCCAAGAGGAGCGGGGGGGGAAAGAGACCCAGTACTTC.

The rearrangement links TRBV10-3 to TRBJ1-4; D uncertain. This CDR3 contains 13 residues. Trimming removed 10 bases from V and 4 bases from J, with 13 bases in between. Germline V gene lookup returns CDR1 ENHRY and CDR2 SYGVKD. The CDR3 coding sequence is TGTGCCACTCAGCCCAAAAATAATGAAAAACTGTTTTTT. Protein sequence: CATQPKNNEKLFF.

The chain uses TRBV4-3 and TRBJ1-4; D remains unclear. CDR3 length: 16 amino acids. Trimming pared 0 bases from V and 1 base from J, leaving 9 bases between. The germline CDR1 and CDR2 sequences are LGHNA and YSLEER. The DNA of the CDR3 is TGCGCCAGCAGCCAAGAAATGCGAGGAACTAATGAAAAACTGTTTTTT. Residues: CASSQEMRGTNEKLFF.

The V gene is TRBV4-1, the J gene TRBJ2-3, with 9 bases identical to TRBD2. The CDR3 has 16 residues. The V gene's germline CDR1 is MGHRA and CDR2 YSYEKL. V gave up 1 base and J gave up 1 base; unmatched junction bases: 3. CDR3 loop: CASSQVAGVGTDTQYF. The CDR3 coding sequence is TGCGCCAGCAGCCAAGTAGCGGGAGTAGGCACAGATACGCAGTATTTT.

The chain couples TRBV29-1 to TRBJ1-2; D unresolved. The CDR3 is made up of 11 amino acids. Germline values: CDR1 SQVTM, CDR2 ANQGSEA. V gave up 3 bases and J gave up 8 bases, with 10 bases separating them. The CDR3 DNA follows: TGCAGCGTTGACCCTACGGCGGGCTACACCTTC. Translation: CSVDPTAGYTF.

V gene TRBV30 combines with J gene TRBJ1-1, with D unresolved. The CDR3 totals 14 residues. The V end lost 1 base, the J end lost 4 bases, and 13 bases lay between the germline ends. Germline V gene sequence: CDR1 GTSNPN, CDR2 SVGIG (reference sequence). CDR3 nucleotide sequence: TGTGCCTGGAGTGCCCTTCTCGGGAGCACTGAAGCTTTCTTT. As protein: CAWSALLGSTEAFF. Full variable domain (outside the CDR3, taken from reference TRBV30 and TRBJ1-1): SQTIHQWPATLVQPVGSPLSLECTVEGTSNPNLYWYRQAAGRGLQLLFYSVGIGQISSEVPQNLSASRPQDRQFILSSKKLLLSDSGFYLCAWSALLGSTEAFFGQGTRLTVV.

The chain has TRBV6-6 and TRBJ2-1; D ambiguous. Germline-derived CDR1 and CDR2 are MNHNY and SVGAGI (reference sequence). CDR3 length: 15 residues. V was pared by 6 bases and J by 2 bases, with 14 bases between. The CDR3 DNA reads TGTGCCAGCAGATTGACCGAAGCCACCTACAATGAGCAGTTCTTC. Translating gives CASRLTEATYNEQFF.

The chain links TRBV9 to TRBJ1-2, with D possibly TRBD1 on 5 matching bases. V was trimmed by 0 bases and J by 2 bases, leaving 8 bases between them. Germline V gene sequence: CDR1 SGDLS, CDR2 YYNGEE. The CDR3 spans 14 residues. The CDR3 DNA sequence: TGTGCCAGCAGCGTAGCGGGGCGCAACTATGGCTACACCTTC. Its translation: CASSVAGRNYGYTF.

The genes are TRBV27 and TRBJ1-1; the D is unclear. V was pared by 6 bases and J by 0 bases, with 14 bases between. This CDR3 comprises 15 residues. Germline V gene lookup returns CDR1 MNHEY and CDR2 SMNVEV (reference sequence). CDR3 loop: CASSPRGGMNTEAFF. As DNA, the CDR3 is TGTGCCAGCAGCCCTCGTGGCGGGATGAACACTGAAGCTTTCTTT.

This chain links TRBV28 with TRBJ1-4, with D uncertain. Germline V gene lookup returns CDR1 MDHEN and CDR2 SYDVKM. The V gene lost 3 bases and the J gene lost 2 bases, with 10 bases spanning the gap. The CDR3 runs 15 residues. CDR3 in DNA: TGTGCCAGCAGTTTGATGGGTGGGACTAATGAAAAACTGTTTTTT. This encodes CASSLMGGTNEKLFF. Combining the CDR3 with reference TRBV28 and TRBJ1-4 gives the whole variable domain DVKVTQSSRYLVKRTGEKVFLECVQDMDHENMFWYRQDPGLGLRLIYFSYDVKMKEKGDIPEGYSVSREKKERFSLILESASTNQTSMYLCASSLMGGTNEKLFFGSGTQLSVL.

CDR3 sequence reads: CASTLHIGDPNTIYF. The CDR3 nucleotides read TGTGCCAGCACCTTACATATAGGGGACCCTAACACCATATATTTT. The chain combines TRBV6-5 with TRBJ1-3, with a possible D match to TRBD1 (5 bases). V shed 7 bases and J shed 7 bases, with 20 bases lying between them. Germline V gene lookup returns CDR1 MNHEY and CDR2 SVGAGI. This CDR3 has 15 amino acids.

The table lists this clone with a count of one. CDR3 bases: TGTGCCAGCAGCCAATGGGGAGGGCGGTTCACTGAAGCTTTCTTT. Encoded protein: CASSQWGGRFTEAFF. This rearrangement joins TRBV7-3 to TRBJ1-1; D remains ambiguous. CDR1 is SGHTA, CDR2 FQGTGA, per germline. The CDR3 is 15 amino acids. The ends were cut back, 5 bases at V and 4 bases at J, with 17 bases in the middle.

This clone was counted once. This chain links TRBV12-5 with TRBJ1-1; 7 nucleotides match TRBD1. Per germline, CDR1 LGHNT and CDR2 FRNRAP. There are 13 residues in the CDR3. V lost 6 bases to trimming and J lost 4 bases; unmatched junction nucleotides: 5. CDR3 amino acids: CASGFGQVTEAFF. The CDR3, as DNA: TGTGCTAGTGGCTTCGGACAGGTCACTGAAGCTTTCTTT.

The genes are TRBV28 and TRBJ1-4; 7 bases are a match to TRBD1. From germline, CDR1 is MDHEN and CDR2 SYDVKM. The CDR3 extends over 16 amino acids. The V and J ends lost 3 bases and 7 bases, in that order; junction bases with no gene match: 11. This CDR3 is CASSFISDRNVEKLFF. For the CDR3, the DNA is TGTGCCAGCAGTTTTATTTCGGACAGGAACGTTGAAAAACTGTTTTTT.

V is TRBV2 and J is TRBJ1-2; TRBD1 matches 7 bases. V dropped 4 bases and J dropped 4; count of bases not matched to a gene: 12. The CDR3 length is 16 residues. CDR1 and CDR2 (germline): SNHLY, FYNNEI. The CDR3 protein is CASSVWSGQRSYGYTF. CDR3 nucleotide sequence: TGTGCCAGCAGTGTTTGGTCGGGACAGCGGTCCTATGGCTACACCTTC.

The chain joins TRBV12-3 or TRBV12-4 to TRBJ2-2; D ambiguous. V was trimmed by 6 bases and J by 6 bases, leaving 5 bases between them. The length of the CDR3 is 11 residues. The CDR3 region is CASSPPGELFF. CDR3 DNA sequence: TGTGCCAGCAGCCCACCCGGGGAGCTGTTTTTT.

The rearrangement joins TRBV5-4 to TRBJ2-3; TRBD2 aligns across 12 bases. CDR1 is SGHNT and CDR2 is YYREEE in the germline V gene (reference sequence). J gave up 6 bases and V 6 bases, and 17 bases lay outside the gene matches. This CDR3 has 18 amino acids. The CDR3 sequence is CASNPSPSSGRAGDTQYF. DNA for the CDR3: TGTGCCAGCAACCCCTCCCCGTCTAGCGGGAGGGCCGGGGATACGCAGTATTTT.

This clone was seen a single time. The chain employs TRBV4-2 and TRBJ1-1; D possibly corresponds to TRBD1 (5 bases). Between the trimmed V and J ends, which lost 3 bases and 0 bases, there was a span of 17 bases. Germline V lookup: CDR1 LGHNA, CDR2 YNFKEQ. The CDR3 is made up of 17 amino acids. The CDR3 coding sequence is TGTGCCAGCAGCCAGCCCCCAGGGTCCCCTATGAACACTGAAGCTTTCTTT. This sequence encodes CASSQPPGSPMNTEAFF.

V gene TRBV12-5 combines with J gene TRBJ1-5; no clear D. Germline V CDR1 and CDR2: LGHNT, FRNRAP. There are 12 residues in the CDR3. Trimming shortened V by 6 bases and J by 4 bases, and 7 bases separated the two germline ends. This chain's CDR3 is CASGLENQPQHF. CDR3 sequence (DNA): TGTGCTAGTGGCCTGGAAAATCAGCCCCAGCATTTT.

The chain combines TRBV19 with TRBJ1-2; D ambiguous. CDR1 is LNHDA, CDR2 SQIVND, per germline (reference sequence). Deletions cut 8 bases from V and 8 bases from J, with 18 bases between. The CDR3 spans 13 residues. The CDR3 protein is CASHFLSSRGYTF. CDR3 sequence (DNA): TGTGCCAGTCATTTCTTAAGCTCGAGAGGCTACACCTTC.

This chain links TRBV5-1 with TRBJ2-3; TRBD1 aligns across 9 bases. Trimming at V came to 1 base and at J to 5 bases, leaving 8 bases not matched to a gene. The CDR3 has 16 amino acids. Germline assignment: CDR1 SGHRS and CDR2 YFSETQ. The DNA of the CDR3 is TGCGCCAGCAGCTTGACTGGGACAGGGTATAGAGATACGCAGTATTTT. Protein: CASSLTGTGYRDTQYF.

The genes are TRBV2 and TRBJ2-7; tentative D call: TRBD2 (5 bases). Trimming removed 9 bases from V and 4 bases from J, with 22 bases in between. The CDR3 has 15 amino acids. Germline lookup yields CDR1 SNHLY and CDR2 FYNNEI. CDR3 DNA: TGTGCCAGTCACGACCCGAGCAGAGGGCGATACGAGCAGTACTTC. This gives the protein CASHDPSRGRYEQYF.

The genes are TRBV5-1 and TRBJ2-7; D is unclear. V lost 4 bases and J 2 bases, leaving 19 bases between the germline ends. The CDR3 is made up of 16 amino acids. Germline-derived CDR1 and CDR2 are SGHRS and YFSETQ. The CDR3 is CASSRPGHQRPYEQYF. Here the CDR3 DNA reads TGCGCCAGCAGCCGACCGGGCCACCAGAGACCCTACGAGCAGTACTTC.

J is TRBJ2-1 and V is TRBV4-2, with no clear D. The CDR3 consists of 12 residues. Trimming stripped 3 bases from V and 4 bases from J, with 4 bases between. Germline V gene lookup returns CDR1 LGHNA and CDR2 YNFKEQ. The CDR3 DNA reads TGTGCCAGCAGCCACCAATACAATGAGCAGTTCTTC. Protein sequence: CASSHQYNEQFF.